Following are 23 T cell receptor beta chains from one sample sequenced in a study of T cell repertoires in cytomegalovirus infection. One entry per CDR3 protein results from TCRdb running MiXCR on the reads. This sample has about 240,000 distinct CDR3 sequences, with roughly 6.5% found just once. Sequenced: PBMCs. The source of these receptors is a human donor in good health (CMV status not recorded). Some clones in this sample may be carry-over from other donors' samples.

The table lists this clonotype with many counts. J is TRBJ1-4 and V is TRBV12-3 or TRBV12-4; tentative D call: TRBD1 (5 bases). The CDR3 totals 13 residues. Between the trimmed V and J ends, which lost 6 bases and 5 bases, there was a span of 10 bases. The CDR3 coding sequence is TGTGCCAGCAGAAGGGGCTTCAATGAAAAACTGTTTTTT. As protein: CASRRGFNEKLFF.

The V and J genes are TRBV6-2 or TRBV6-3 and TRBJ1-1; 7 positions agree with TRBD1. The ends lost 5 bases at V and 0 bases at J; junction bases unmatched: 9. CDR1 and CDR2 (germline): MNHEY, SVGEGT. The CDR3 extends over 16 amino acids. The CDR3 DNA sequence: TGTGCCAGCAGTCGAGGGACAGCCGGATTGAACACTGAAGCTTTCTTT. Its translation is CASSRGTAGLNTEAFF.

This clonotype was found many times. The CDR3 DNA reads TGTGCCAGCAGGGACAGGAGCGGGGGGGCCTACGAGCAGTACTTC. Protein: CASRDRSGGAYEQYF. The V and J genes are TRBV28 and TRBJ2-7; 10 bases fit TRBD2. This CDR3 spans 15 amino acids. Losses at the gene ends were 6 bases for V and 2 bases for J; bases not matched to a gene: 7. CDR1 and CDR2 (germline): MDHEN, SYDVKM.

There are a few counts of this clonotype. The chain uses TRBV18 and TRBJ2-5; D is ambiguous. Between the trimmed V and J ends, which lost 3 bases and 5 bases, there was a span of 13 bases. There are 14 residues in the CDR3. Germline CDR1 KGHSH, CDR2 LQKENI. The CDR3 DNA reads TGTGCCAGCTCACCTCCACCTACGACGGAGACCCAGTACTTC. Translating gives CASSPPPTTETQYF.

Of note for this clonotype: A much larger clone differs from this one at a single base, so this may be a read error. The chain links TRBV20-1 to TRBJ1-1; tentative D call: TRBD1 (5 bases). This CDR3 spans 11 amino acids. The germline gives CDR1 DFQATT, CDR2 SNEGSKA (reference sequence). The CDR3 loop reads CSAASSWGGVF. The CDR3 DNA reads TGCAGTGCTGCTTCCTCTTGGGGGGGAGTCTTT.

This clonotype was detected ten times or more. The CDR3 bases are TGTGCCAGCAGCCTTGGCATAGCGGGGGTCACTGAGCAGTTCTTC. It translates to CASSLGIAGVTEQFF. J is TRBJ2-1 and V is TRBV12-3 or TRBV12-4; TRBD2 aligns across 9 bases. With V trimmed by 6 bases and J by 9 bases, 12 bases remained unmatched. The CDR3 loop spans 15 amino acids.

This clonotype has at least ten counts. The rearrangement joins TRBV5-4 to TRBJ2-1; 11 bases match TRBD2. V was pared by 1 base and J by 3 bases, with 6 bases of the junction left unmatched. This CDR3 spans 17 amino acids. CDR1 SGHNT and CDR2 YYREEE come from the germline V gene (reference sequence). The CDR3 DNA reads as TGTGCCAGCAGCTTGAAAACTAGCGGGGGACTCTACAATGAGCAGTTCTTC. Amino acid sequence: CASSLKTSGGLYNEQFF.

At least ten counts were recorded for this clonotype. One junction end does not reproduce the germline sequence, and a read error may be involved. The chain links TRBV7-7 to TRBJ2-5, with 14 bases that match TRBD2. Germline values: CDR1 SSHAT, CDR2 FNYEAQ (reference sequence). CDR3 length: 16 amino acids. In nucleotides, the CDR3 is TGTGCTAGCAGCTCCGGACTAGCGGGGGGCCAAGAGACCCAGTACTTC. Translated, it gives CASSSGLAGGQETQYF.

This clonotype was detected many times. The CDR3 protein is CASSLTSGDSSYNEQFF. As DNA, the CDR3 is TGTGCCAGCAGCTTAACTAGCGGGGACAGCTCCTACAATGAGCAGTTCTTC. This chain links TRBV11-2 with TRBJ2-1; 10 bases line up with TRBD2. From germline, CDR1 is SGHAT and CDR2 FQNNGV. Unmatched junction bases numbered 4, after V lost 2 bases and J lost 0 bases. The CDR3 runs to 17 residues.

Ten or more counts support this clonotype. CDR3 loop: CASSLVSGGGQPQHF. In nucleotides, the CDR3 is TGTGCCAGCAGCTTAGTTTCGGGAGGGGGTCAGCCCCAGCATTTT. The chain has TRBV7-2 and TRBJ1-5, with a tentative D call TRBD1 (6 bases). Trimming cost V 1 base and J 6 bases, with 13 bases left between them. The germline CDR1 and CDR2 sequences are SGHTA and FQGNSA. This CDR3 comprises 15 residues. Filled out from reference TRBV7-2 and TRBJ1-5, the complete variable domain reads GAGVSQSPSNKVTEKGKDVELRCDPISGHTALYWYRQSLGQGLEFLIYFQGNSAPDKSGLPSDRFSAERTGGSVSTLTIQRTQQEDSAVYLCASSLVSGGGQPQHFGDGTRLSIL.

This clonotype was seen many times. The chain employs TRBV5-1 and TRBJ2-7; 8 nucleotides agree with TRBD2. The CDR3 consists of 15 residues. V gave up 0 bases and J gave up 2 bases; unmatched junction bases: 4. CDR1 is SGHRS and CDR2 is YFSETQ in the germline V gene. This CDR3 is CASSLAGGATYEQYF. CDR3 nucleotides: TGCGCCAGCAGCTTGGCGGGGGGGGCGACCTACGAGCAGTACTTC.

This clonotype was found many times. The chain employs TRBV6-2 or TRBV6-3 and TRBJ2-1; 7 bases map to TRBD1. CDR1 MNHEY and CDR2 SVGEGT come from the germline V gene. Losses at the gene ends were 4 bases for V and 9 bases for J; bases not matched to a gene: 21. This CDR3 is 18 amino acids long. CDR3 sequence: CASSSQAPGTVVSGEQFF. The DNA for the CDR3 is TGTGCCAGCAGTTCCCAAGCACCCGGGACAGTAGTAAGCGGTGAGCAGTTCTTC.

This clonotype was counted ten times or more. The chain joins TRBV2 to TRBJ2-5; TRBD1 aligns across 7 bases. Trimming removed 5 bases from V and 10 bases from J; junction bases left unmatched: 10. The CDR3 contains 13 residues. CDR1 and CDR2 from the germline V gene are SNHLY and FYNNEI. For the CDR3, the DNA is TGTGCCAGCAGTACCCTTTTTACAGGGGACCAGTACTTC. The encoded protein is CASSTLFTGDQYF.

This clonotype was observed many times. The chain recombines TRBV7-2 with TRBJ2-3; 11 bases are shared with TRBD2. The CDR3 is made up of 15 amino acids. Germline lookup yields CDR1 SGHTA and CDR2 FQGNSA. With 1 base clipped from V and 7 bases from J, the junction kept 4 bases outside the gene matches. The CDR3 DNA sequence: TGTGCCAGCAGCTTAGAGGTAGCGGGAGGGAATACGCAGTATTTT. Translated, it gives CASSLEVAGGNTQYF.

The genes are TRBV4-2 and TRBJ2-3; 9 bases agree with TRBD2. V was pared by 0 bases and J by 4 bases, with 2 bases of the junction left unmatched. The CDR3 is made up of 15 amino acids. The germline CDR1 and CDR2 sequences are LGHNA and YNFKEQ. The CDR3 DNA reads as TGTGCCAGCAGCCAAGAGGCGGGGGGGCCAGATACGCAGTATTTT. Its protein is CASSQEAGGPDTQYF.

The V call is TRBV3-1, the J call TRBJ2-3; D is unresolved. Germline CDR1 LGHDT, CDR2 YNNKEL (reference sequence). The V end lost 1 base, the J end lost 4 bases, and 12 bases lay between the germline ends. The CDR3 extends over 15 amino acids. The CDR3 sequence: CASSQGPGSADTQYF. The CDR3 bases are TGTGCCAGCAGCCAAGGGCCAGGATCAGCAGATACGCAGTATTTT.

This clonotype has at least ten counts. The V and J genes are TRBV29-1 and TRBJ1-4; D is ambiguous. Germline V CDR1 and CDR2: SQVTM, ANQGSEA. The CDR3 totals 10 residues. Trimming removed 7 bases at V and 4 bases at J, with 4 bases between. In DNA form, the CDR3 reads TGCAGCGCCTTTAATGAAAAACTGTTTTTT. Its protein is CSAFNEKLFF.

This clonotype has ten or more counts. The genes are TRBV6-2 or TRBV6-3 and TRBJ1-5; TRBD1 might be the D (5 bases). V was cut by 4 bases and J by 6 bases, with 13 bases left in between. The CDR3 contains 14 residues. Germline V gene sequence: CDR1 MNHEY, CDR2 SVGEGT. The CDR3 DNA reads TGTGCCAGCAGTTCCAGGGATGGTTCTCAGCCCCAGCATTTT. Amino acids: CASSSRDGSQPQHF.

This clonotype has a count of ten or more. The chain has TRBV7-2 and TRBJ1-3; 9 bases fit TRBD1. Germline assignment: CDR1 SGHTA and CDR2 FQGNSA. Germline trimming cut 5 bases from V and 2 bases from J; bases unmatched to any gene: 13. The CDR3 covers 18 residues. The CDR3 spells CASSLLVDRGLTGNTIYF. CDR3 sequence (DNA): TGTGCCAGCAGCCTCCTGGTGGACAGGGGACTAACTGGAAACACCATATATTTT.

In its sample, this clonotype was seen many times. The chain carries TRBV20-1 and TRBJ2-2, with 11 bases identical to TRBD2. J was trimmed by 6 bases and V by 2 bases; bases with no gene match: 5. Germline assignment: CDR1 DFQATT and CDR2 SNEGSKA (reference sequence). This CDR3 comprises 15 residues. CDR3 DNA sequence: TGCAGTGCTAGAAGCCTAGCGGGGGGATCCGGGGAGCTGTTTTTT. Translating gives CSARSLAGGSGELFF.

This clonotype was recorded many times. This chain connects TRBV6-2 or TRBV6-3 to TRBJ1-1; D is unclear. Germline values: CDR1 MNHEY, CDR2 SVGEGT. CDR3 length equals 14 residues. The V and J ends lost 5 bases and 1 base respectively, with 11 bases between them. The chain's CDR3 is CASSEQRPNTEAFF. Here the CDR3 DNA reads TGTGCCAGCAGTGAACAGAGGCCGAACACTGAAGCTTTCTTT.

This clonotype occurred many times. The chain uses TRBV7-9 and TRBJ1-2, with D uncertain. Germline values: CDR1 SEHNR, CDR2 FQNEAQ (reference sequence). CDR3 length equals 12 residues. The V end was cut by 7 bases, the J end by 14 bases, with 20 bases between. CDR3 amino acids: CASNPEGTVETF. The CDR3 coding sequence is TGTGCCAGCAACCCGGAGGGAACAGTCGAAACCTTC.

This clonotype appeared many times. The chain combines TRBV12-3 or TRBV12-4 with TRBJ1-1; 7 positions agree with TRBD1. V lost 1 base to trimming and J lost 0 bases; unmatched junction nucleotides: 2. The length of the CDR3 is 15 residues. The CDR3 DNA sequence: TGTGCCAGCAGTTTAGACAGGGGCCTGAACACTGAAGCTTTCTTT. The encoded protein is CASSLDRGLNTEAFF.